The clone carrying this T cell receptor (beta chain) has at least ten counts. Antigen unknown. Germline V gene data show CDR1 as MNHEY and CDR2 as SVGEGT. This CDR3 spans 13 amino acids. The V end lost 2 bases, the J end lost 7 bases, and 11 bases lay between the germline ends. The data originate from a study of T cells in Graves' hyperthyroidism and ophthalmopathy. Regarding the study as a whole: Appearing also in blood were most of the thyroid clonotypes expanded above 0.001. A model built on 13 V-J features separated ophthalmopathy from stable hyperthyroidism.

Amplified TCR beta CDR3 regions came from RNA transcripts. A set of HTBI primers served as the primers for a first-round RT-PCR of the TCR CDR3. TCRdb re-analysed the multiplex PCR reads in MiXCR, keeping a single row per CDR3 protein. The data hold approximately 210,000 distinct CDR3 sequences, with approximately 17% observed a single time. Diagnoses were made from clinical symptoms, serum measures (thyroxine and TRAb), thyroid ultrasound and orbital computed tomography. The sequence was obtained from a man aged 50 or older with Graves' hyperthyroidism. The specimen sequenced was blood. This chain connects TRBV6-2 or TRBV6-3 to TRBJ1-2, with TRBD1 as a possible D gene (6 bases). CDR3 amino acids: CASSYRGLVGYTF. The CDR3 DNA is TGTGCCAGCAGTTACCGGGGGCTGGTTGGCTACACCTTC.